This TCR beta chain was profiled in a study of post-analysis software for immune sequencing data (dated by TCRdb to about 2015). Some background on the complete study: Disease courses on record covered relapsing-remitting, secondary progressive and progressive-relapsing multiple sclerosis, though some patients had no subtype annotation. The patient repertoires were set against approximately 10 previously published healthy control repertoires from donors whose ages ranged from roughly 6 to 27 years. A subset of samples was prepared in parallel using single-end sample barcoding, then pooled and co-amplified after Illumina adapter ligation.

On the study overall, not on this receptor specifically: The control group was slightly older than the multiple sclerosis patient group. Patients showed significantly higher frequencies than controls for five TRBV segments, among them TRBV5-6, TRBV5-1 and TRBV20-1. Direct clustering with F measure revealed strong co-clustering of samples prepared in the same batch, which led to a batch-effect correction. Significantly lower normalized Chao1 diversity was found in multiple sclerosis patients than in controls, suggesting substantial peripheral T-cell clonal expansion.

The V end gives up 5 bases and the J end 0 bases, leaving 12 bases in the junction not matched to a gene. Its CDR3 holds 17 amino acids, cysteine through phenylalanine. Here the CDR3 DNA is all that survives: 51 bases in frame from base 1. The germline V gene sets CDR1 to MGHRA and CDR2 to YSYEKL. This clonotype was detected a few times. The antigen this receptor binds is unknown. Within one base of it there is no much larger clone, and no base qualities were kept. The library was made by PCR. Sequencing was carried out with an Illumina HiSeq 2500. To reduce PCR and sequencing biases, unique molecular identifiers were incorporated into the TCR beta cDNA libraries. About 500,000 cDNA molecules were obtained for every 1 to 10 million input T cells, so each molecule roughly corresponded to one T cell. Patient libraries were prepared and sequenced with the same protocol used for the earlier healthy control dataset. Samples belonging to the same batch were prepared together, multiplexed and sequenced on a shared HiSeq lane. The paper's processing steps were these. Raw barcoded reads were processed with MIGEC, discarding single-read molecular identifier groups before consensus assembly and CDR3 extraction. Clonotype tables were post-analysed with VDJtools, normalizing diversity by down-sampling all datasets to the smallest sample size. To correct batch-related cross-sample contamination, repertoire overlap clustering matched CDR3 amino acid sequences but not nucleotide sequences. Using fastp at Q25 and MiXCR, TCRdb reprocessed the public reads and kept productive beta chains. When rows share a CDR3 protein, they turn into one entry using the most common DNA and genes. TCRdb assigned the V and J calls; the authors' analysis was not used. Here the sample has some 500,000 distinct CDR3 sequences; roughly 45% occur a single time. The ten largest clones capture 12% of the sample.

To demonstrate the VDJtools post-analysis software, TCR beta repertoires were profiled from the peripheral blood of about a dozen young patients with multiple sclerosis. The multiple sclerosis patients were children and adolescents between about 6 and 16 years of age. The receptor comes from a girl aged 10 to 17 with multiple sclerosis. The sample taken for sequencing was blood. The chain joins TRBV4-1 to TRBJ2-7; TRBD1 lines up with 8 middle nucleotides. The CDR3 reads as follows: CASSVVRAGTGSYEQYF. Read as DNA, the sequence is TGCGCCAGCAGCGTCGTGAGGGCCGGGACAGGCTCCTACGAGCAGTACTTC.